A single sample is the source of the 21 T cell receptor beta chains below, sequenced in a study of human T cells and chemical hapten exposure. TCRdb reprocessed the RACE reads via MiXCR and lists one record per CDR3 protein. The data show about 290,000 distinct CDR3 sequences, roughly 8% seen once. Regarding time point: pre-sensitization, week 0. The treatment denotes: therapeutic diphenylcyclopropenone sensitization with weekly scalp DPC. The sample here was whole blood, taken in connection with sensitization to the hapten diphenylcyclopropenone (DPC). Receptors were obtained from a man younger than 35 with alopecia areata. Some clones in this sample may be carry-over from other donors' samples.

CDR3 sequence reads: CASSYTDTPGEQYF. The DNA of the CDR3 is TGCGCCAGCAGCTACACGGACACTCCGGGGGAGCAGTACTTC. V usage is TRBV5-1 and J usage is TRBJ2-7, with D perhaps matching TRBD1 or TRBD2 (5 bases each). V was clipped by 3 bases and J by 7 bases, with 17 bases between them. The CDR3 runs 14 residues. Germline V gives CDR1 SGHRS, CDR2 YFSETQ.

This clonotype was recorded at least ten times. The chain uses TRBV29-1 and TRBJ2-3; tentative D call: TRBD2 (7 bases). The germline gives CDR1 SQVTM, CDR2 ANQGSEA. The CDR3 consists of 13 residues. The ends were cut back, 4 bases at V and 3 bases at J, with 11 bases in the middle. The CDR3 loop reads CSVGEGETDTQYF. CDR3 bases: TGCAGCGTTGGGGAGGGGGAAACAGATACGCAGTATTTT.

This clonotype was picked up a small number of times. V is TRBV27 and J is TRBJ2-3; 13 bases are shared with TRBD2. CDR3 length: 18 amino acids. V was clipped by 8 bases and J by 5 bases; unmatched bases: 16. Germline values: CDR1 MNHEY, CDR2 SMNVEV (reference sequence). The DNA for the CDR3 is TGTGCCAGCTGGACTAAGCTTCGGACTAGCGGGGGAGTAGATACGCAGTATTTT. Encoded protein: CASWTKLRTSGGVDTQYF.

V is TRBV7-9 and J is TRBJ2-5; D remains unclear. Deletions cut 4 bases from V and 3 bases from J, with 9 bases between. There are 13 residues in the CDR3. Germline V gene sequence: CDR1 SEHNR, CDR2 FQNEAQ (reference sequence). CDR3 sequence: CASSSGAKETQYF. The CDR3 coding sequence is TGTGCCAGCAGCTCGGGCGCCAAAGAGACCCAGTACTTC.

This clonotype was picked up a small number of times. The chain is built from TRBV11-1 and TRBJ1-1; perhaps TRBD1 as D (6 bases). V was clipped by 2 bases and J by 1 base, with 14 bases between them. Germline CDR1 SGHAT, CDR2 FQDESV (reference sequence). This CDR3 spans 16 amino acids. CDR3 in DNA: TGTGCCAGCAGCTTAAGACAGGCTACCTCGAACACTGAAGCTTTCTTT. Translating it yields CASSLRQATSNTEAFF.

This clonotype was seen a few times. The J gene is TRBJ1-2, the V gene TRBV4-1; possible D gene TRBD1, 6 bases. CDR3 length equals 16 residues. The germline CDR1 and CDR2 sequences are MGHRA and YSYEKL. V was clipped by 1 base and J by 5 bases, with 17 bases between them. CDR3 residues: CASSQVKGEGFYGYTF. The CDR3 bases are TGCGCCAGCAGCCAAGTTAAGGGGGAAGGCTTTTATGGCTACACCTTC.

The chain has TRBV24-1 and TRBJ1-1, with TRBD1 matching 9 bases. The junction had 6 bases not matched to a gene; V was cut back by 9 bases and J by 5 bases. CDR1 and CDR2 from the germline V gene are KGHDR and SFDVKD. CDR3 length: 13 amino acids. This CDR3 is CATGGTGNTEAFF. The CDR3 coding sequence is TGTGCCACCGGGGGGACAGGGAATACTGAAGCTTTCTTT.

This clonotype was picked up many times. The J gene is TRBJ1-6, the V gene TRBV10-2, with D maybe TRBD1 (5 bases). The CDR3 has 13 residues. V dropped 4 bases and J dropped 8 bases, with 9 bases sitting between them. CDR1 and CDR2 from the germline V gene are WSHSY and SAAADI. The CDR3 DNA reads TGCGCCAGCAGTGTGGGGGGAGATTCACCCCTCCACTTT. It specifies CASSVGGDSPLHF.

This clonotype showed up just a few times. The chain recombines TRBV4-3 with TRBJ2-3; a weak D match, TRBD2 (5 bases). Trimming took off 0 bases at V and 0 bases at J, with 10 bases between the two ends. CDR1 and CDR2 from the germline V gene are LGHNA and YSLEER. The CDR3 is 16 amino acids. In DNA, the CDR3 is TGCGCCAGCAGCCAAGATCTTGGGAGAAGCACAGATACGCAGTATTTT. This codes for CASSQDLGRSTDTQYF.

This sequence joins TRBV20-1 and TRBJ2-1; no clear D. There are 14 residues in the CDR3. Trimming removed 5 bases at V and 0 bases at J, with 11 bases between. Germline CDR1 and CDR2: DFQATT and SNEGSKA (reference sequence). This CDR3 is CSAADWSSYNEQFF. For the CDR3, the DNA is TGCAGTGCTGCCGATTGGAGCTCCTACAATGAGCAGTTCTTC.

The chain links TRBV9 to TRBJ2-6; D may be TRBD1 (5 bases). V was shortened by 4 bases and J by 2 bases, with 22 bases between the two germline ends. Germline V gene lookup returns CDR1 SGDLS and CDR2 YYNGEE. The CDR3 is 19 amino acids. CDR3 loop: CASSSLRAGRAPGANVLTF. The CDR3 DNA reads TGTGCCAGCAGCTCACTCCGGGCAGGGCGTGCACCTGGGGCCAACGTCCTGACTTTC.

The sample holds a few counts of this clonotype. V usage is TRBV3-1 and J usage is TRBJ2-2, with TRBD1 matching over 9 bases. Germline CDR1 and CDR2: LGHDT and YNNKEL (reference sequence). The V segment lost 4 bases and the J segment 6 bases; nucleotides outside the gene matches: 9. This CDR3 contains 16 residues. CDR3 in DNA: TGTGCCAGCAGCCGACCCTTGACAGGGGGTCCCGGGGAGCTGTTTTTT. Amino acid sequence: CASSRPLTGGPGELFF. The full variable domain, rest sourced from reference TRBV3-1 and TRBJ2-2, is DTAVSQTPKYLVTQMGNDKSIKCEQNLGHDTMYWYKQDSKKFLKIMFSYNNKELIINETVPNRFSPKSPDKAHLNLHINSLELGDSAVYFCASSRPLTGGPGELFFGEGSRLTVL.

This chain links TRBV7-9 with TRBJ1-1; D is unclear. V lost 6 bases, J lost 4 bases, and 18 bases lay in between. CDR3 size: 15 residues. Germline values: CDR1 SEHNR, CDR2 FQNEAQ (reference sequence). This CDR3 is CASSLPTLTGTEAFF. The CDR3 coding sequence is TGTGCCAGCAGTCTTCCGACTCTTACGGGCACTGAAGCTTTCTTT.

The chain recombines TRBV6-6 with TRBJ1-3; D remains unclear. This CDR3 spans 15 amino acids. Germline CDR1 reads MNHNY; CDR2 reads SVGAGI (reference sequence). The V gene lost 2 bases and the J gene lost 2 bases, with 10 bases spanning the gap. This CDR3 reads CASSYEGTAGNTIYF. CDR3 bases: TGTGCCAGCAGTTACGAGGGTACCGCTGGAAACACCATATATTTT.

This clonotype was seen repeatedly, ten times or more. CDR3 region: CASSFQGAGANVLTF. For the CDR3, the DNA is TGTGCCAGCAGTTTTCAGGGTGCTGGGGCCAACGTCCTGACTTTC. This chain connects TRBV12-3 or TRBV12-4 to TRBJ2-6; maybe TRBD1 (5 bases). The length of the CDR3 is 15 residues. V was clipped by 3 bases and J by 2 bases, with 8 bases between them.

Concerning this clonotype: Just one base apart from a much larger clone, this may be a read error. V usage is TRBV12-3 or TRBV12-4 and J usage is TRBJ1-2; D possibly corresponds to TRBD1 (5 bases). CDR3 size: 15 residues. The CDR3 bases are TGTACCAGCAGTTTAGGTTGGACACCGAGCTATGGCTACACCTTC. Encoded protein: CTSSLGWTPSYGYTF.

In its sample, this clonotype was seen many times. CDR3 nucleotides: TGTGCCAGCAGCAAAGTAACAATGAGTCGAGAGACCCAGTACTTC. The encoded protein is CASSKVTMSRETQYF. The chain has TRBV21-1 and TRBJ2-5. TRBV21-1 is assigned pseudogene status. The CDR3 has 15 amino acids.

The J gene is TRBJ2-7, the V gene TRBV5-1; D is ambiguous. With 0 bases removed from V and 0 bases from J, the gap between germline ends came to 7 bases. The CDR3 covers 14 residues. The germline CDR1 and CDR2 sequences are SGHRS and YFSETQ. The CDR3 spells CASSLAGTSYEQYF. CDR3 DNA: TGCGCCAGCAGCTTGGCGGGCACCTCCTACGAGCAGTACTTC. Supplemented by reference TRBV5-1 and TRBJ2-7, the full variable domain reads KAGVTQTPRYLIKTRGQQVTLSCSPISGHRSVSWYQQTPGQGLQFLFEYFSETQRNKGNFPGRFSGRQFSNSRSEMNVSTLELGDSALYLCASSLAGTSYEQYFGPGTRLTVT.

This clonotype occurred a few times. The chain is built from TRBV5-6 and TRBJ1-2; D gene ambiguous. The CDR3 consists of 14 residues. CDR1 is SGHDT, CDR2 YYEEEE, per germline. The ends were cut back, 0 bases at V and 8 bases at J, with 14 bases in the middle. CDR3 coding DNA: TGTGCCAGCAGCTTGGGTCAGGCCCCTCGGGGCTACACCTTC. Translating it yields CASSLGQAPRGYTF. Drawing the rest from reference TRBV5-6 and TRBJ1-2, the complete variable domain is DAGVTQSPTHLIKTRGQQVTLRCSPKSGHDTVSWYQQALGQGPQFIFQYYEEEERQRGNFPDRFSGHQFPNYSSELNVNALLLGDSALYLCASSLGQAPRGYTFGSGTRLTVV.

This clonotype was seen at least ten times. The chain employs TRBV6-2 or TRBV6-3 and TRBJ2-1, with D possibly being TRBD1 (6 bases). This CDR3 is 17 amino acids long. Deletions cut 0 bases from V and 8 bases from J, with 20 bases between. Looked up from germline, CDR1 is MNHEY and CDR2 is SVGEGT. The CDR3 reads CASSYSVWDKTSDEQFF. Written as DNA, the CDR3 is TGTGCCAGCAGTTACTCAGTTTGGGACAAGACCTCCGATGAGCAGTTCTTC.

This clonotype came up many times. The rearrangement joins TRBV7-2 to TRBJ1-1; 8 positions agree with TRBD1. Germline V gene data show CDR1 as SGHTA and CDR2 as FQGNSA. V lost 4 bases and J lost 4; bases outside the gene matches: 8. The CDR3 extends over 15 amino acids. The CDR3 loop reads CASSSGTGWSTEAFF. In nucleotides, the CDR3 is TGTGCCAGCAGCTCCGGGACAGGCTGGAGCACTGAAGCTTTCTTT.